This TCR beta chain was recorded in a study of OX40 agonist ivuxolimab in advanced cancers. Study-wide background: Patients received intravenous ivuxolimab every 2 weeks at 0.01 to 10 mg/kg.

V dropped 2 bases and J dropped 3; count of bases not matched to a gene: 2. Germline lookup yields CDR1 SGHRS and CDR2 YFSETQ. The CDR3 covers 15 residues. This clone has only a few counts. The assay was immunoSEQ multiplex PCR, and TCRdb's table has in-frame clones only and misses some. The sample holds about 31,000 clones; roughly 87% are singletons and the top ten take 20% to 25%. This clonotype was obtained from an adult with an advanced solid tumor such as melanoma, head and neck, liver or kidney cancer. The rearrangement joins TRBV5-1 to TRBJ1-4, with 9 nucleotides matching TRBD1. Sample: CD4+ or CD8+ T cells sorted from blood, taken in a trial of the OX40 agonist ivuxolimab. CDR3 region: CASSLQGAANEKLFF. The DNA of the CDR3 is TGCGCCAGCAGCTTACAGGGGGCGGCTAATGAAAAACTGTTTTTT.